The source of this T cell receptor beta chain is a study of T-cell reconstitution after alpha-beta-depleted transplantation in children. From germline, CDR1 is MNHEY and CDR2 SVGAGI. V lost 4 bases and J lost 2, with 16 bases in between. The CDR3 has 16 residues. This sample's TCRbeta library carried unique molecular identifier barcodes. One entry per CDR3 protein, called by TCRdb with MiXCR from the PCR reads. Here the sample spans 420,000 or so distinct CDR3 sequences, approximately 10% being singletons. The sample was PBMCs from the stem cell graft donor, taken from the stem cell graft. This chain uses TRBV6-5 with TRBJ2-3, with D perhaps being TRBD1 or TRBD2 (7 bases each). This clonotype was obtained from a human donor who donated a stem cell graft to a child with acute myeloid leukemia. The CDR3 bases are TGTGCCAGCAGTTGGGACAGCGGGGAACTCACAGATACGCAGTATTTT. Protein sequence: CASSWDSGELTDTQYF.